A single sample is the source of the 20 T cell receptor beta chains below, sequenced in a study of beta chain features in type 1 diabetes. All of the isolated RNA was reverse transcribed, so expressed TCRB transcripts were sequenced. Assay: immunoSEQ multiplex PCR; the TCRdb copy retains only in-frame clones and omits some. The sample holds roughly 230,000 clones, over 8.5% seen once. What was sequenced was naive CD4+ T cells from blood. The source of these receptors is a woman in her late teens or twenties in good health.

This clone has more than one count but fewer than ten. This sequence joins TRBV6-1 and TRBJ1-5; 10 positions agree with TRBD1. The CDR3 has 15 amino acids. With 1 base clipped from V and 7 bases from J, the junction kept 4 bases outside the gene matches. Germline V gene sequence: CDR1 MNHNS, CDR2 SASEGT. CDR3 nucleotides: TGTGCCAGCAGTGAAGTGGACAGGGGGGGACAGCCCCAGCATTTT. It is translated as CASSEVDRGGQPQHF.

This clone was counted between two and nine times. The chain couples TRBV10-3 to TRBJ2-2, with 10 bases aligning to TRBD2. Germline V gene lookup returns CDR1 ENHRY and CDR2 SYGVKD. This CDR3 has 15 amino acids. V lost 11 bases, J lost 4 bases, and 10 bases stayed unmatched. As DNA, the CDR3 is TGTGCCGTATCTCGGGGACTAGCGAGCACCGGGGAGCTGTTTTTT. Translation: CAVSRGLASTGELFF.

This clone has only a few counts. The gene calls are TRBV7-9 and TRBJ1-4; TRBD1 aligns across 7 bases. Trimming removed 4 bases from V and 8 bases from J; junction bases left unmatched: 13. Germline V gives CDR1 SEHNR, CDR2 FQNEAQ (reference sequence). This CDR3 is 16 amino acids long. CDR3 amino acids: CASSWGQNGGWEKLFF. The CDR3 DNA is TGTGCCAGCAGCTGGGGACAGAATGGTGGTTGGGAAAAACTGTTTTTT.

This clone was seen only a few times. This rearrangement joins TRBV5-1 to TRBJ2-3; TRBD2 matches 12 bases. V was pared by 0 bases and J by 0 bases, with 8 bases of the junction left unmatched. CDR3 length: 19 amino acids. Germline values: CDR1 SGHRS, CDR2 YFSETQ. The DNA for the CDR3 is TGCGCCAGCAGCTTGGCCCGGACTAGCGGGACCCGAAGCACAGATACGCAGTATTTT. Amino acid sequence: CASSLARTSGTRSTDTQYF.

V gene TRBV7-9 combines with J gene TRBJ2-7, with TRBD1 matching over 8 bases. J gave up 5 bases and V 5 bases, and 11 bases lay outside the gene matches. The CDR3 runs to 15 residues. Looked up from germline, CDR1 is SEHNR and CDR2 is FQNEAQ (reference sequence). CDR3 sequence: CASSIKTGVENEQYF. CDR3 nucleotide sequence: TGTGCCAGCAGCATAAAGACAGGGGTTGAGAACGAGCAGTACTTC.

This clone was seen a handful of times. CDR3 DNA: TGCAGCGGGAGACAGATCTACACTAGCACAGATACGCAGTATTTT. Its translation is CSGRQIYTSTDTQYF. This chain joins TRBV29-1 and TRBJ2-3, with D perhaps TRBD1 (5 bases). Germline values: CDR1 SQVTM, CDR2 ANQGSEA. The length of the CDR3 is 15 residues. The ends were cut back, 7 bases at V and 0 bases at J, with 17 bases in the middle.

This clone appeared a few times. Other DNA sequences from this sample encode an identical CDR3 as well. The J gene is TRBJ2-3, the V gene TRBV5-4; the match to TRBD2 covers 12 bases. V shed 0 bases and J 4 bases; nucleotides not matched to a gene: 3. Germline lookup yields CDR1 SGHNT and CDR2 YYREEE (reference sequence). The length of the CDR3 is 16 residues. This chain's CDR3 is CASSLGLAGGPDTQYF. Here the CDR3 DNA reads TGTGCCAGCAGCTTGGGGCTAGCGGGAGGGCCAGATACGCAGTATTTT.

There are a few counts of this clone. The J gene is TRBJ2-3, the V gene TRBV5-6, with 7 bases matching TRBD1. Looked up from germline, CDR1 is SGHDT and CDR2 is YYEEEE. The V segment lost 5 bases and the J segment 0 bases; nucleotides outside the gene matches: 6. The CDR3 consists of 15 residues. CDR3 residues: CASRQTGLSTDTQYF. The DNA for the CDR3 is TGTGCCAGCAGGCAGACAGGGCTAAGCACAGATACGCAGTATTTT.

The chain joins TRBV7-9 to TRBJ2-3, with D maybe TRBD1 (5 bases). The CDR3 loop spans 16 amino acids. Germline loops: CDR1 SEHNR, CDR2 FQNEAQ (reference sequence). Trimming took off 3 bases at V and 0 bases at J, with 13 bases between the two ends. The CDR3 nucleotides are TGTGCCAGCAGCTTTCGACAGACGACTAGCACAGATACGCAGTATTTT. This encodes CASSFRQTTSTDTQYF.

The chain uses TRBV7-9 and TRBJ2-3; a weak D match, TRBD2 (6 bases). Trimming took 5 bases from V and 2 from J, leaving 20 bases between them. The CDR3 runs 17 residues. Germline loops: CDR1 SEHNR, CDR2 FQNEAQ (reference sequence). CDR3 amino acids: CASSPIGGSAYTDTQYF. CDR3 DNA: TGTGCCAGCAGCCCTATCGGGGGTAGCGCCTACACAGATACGCAGTATTTT.

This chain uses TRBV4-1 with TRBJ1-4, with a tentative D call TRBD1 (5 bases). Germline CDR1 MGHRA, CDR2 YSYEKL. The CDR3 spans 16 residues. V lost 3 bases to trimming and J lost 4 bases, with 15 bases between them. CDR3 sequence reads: CASSHQIQGNNEKLFF. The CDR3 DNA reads TGCGCCAGCAGCCACCAGATTCAGGGAAATAATGAAAAACTGTTTTTT.

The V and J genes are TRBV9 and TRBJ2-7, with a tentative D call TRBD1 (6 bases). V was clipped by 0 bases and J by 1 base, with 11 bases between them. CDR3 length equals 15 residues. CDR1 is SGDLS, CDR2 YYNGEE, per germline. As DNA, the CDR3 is TGTGCCAGCAGCGTAGGGGCAGGGGATTCCTACGAGCAGTACTTC. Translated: CASSVGAGDSYEQYF.

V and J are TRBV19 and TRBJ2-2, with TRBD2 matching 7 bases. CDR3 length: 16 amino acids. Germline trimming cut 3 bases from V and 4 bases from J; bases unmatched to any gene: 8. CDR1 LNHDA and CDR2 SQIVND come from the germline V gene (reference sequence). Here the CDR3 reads CASSILGGPITGELFF. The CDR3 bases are TGTGCCAGTAGTATCTTGGGAGGGCCTATCACCGGGGAGCTGTTTTTT. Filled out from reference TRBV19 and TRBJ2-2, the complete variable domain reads DGGITQSPKYLFRKEGQNVTLSCEQNLNHDAMYWYRQDPGQGLRLIYYSQIVNDFQKGDIAEGYSVSREKKESFPLTVTSAQKNPTAFYLCASSILGGPITGELFFGEGSRLTVL.

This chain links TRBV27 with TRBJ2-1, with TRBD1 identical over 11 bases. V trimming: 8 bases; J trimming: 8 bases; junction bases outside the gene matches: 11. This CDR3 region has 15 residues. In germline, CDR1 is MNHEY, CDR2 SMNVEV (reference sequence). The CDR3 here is CASGRTGGLGYEQFF. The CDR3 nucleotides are TGTGCCAGCGGCCGGACAGGGGGCTTAGGTTATGAGCAGTTCTTC.

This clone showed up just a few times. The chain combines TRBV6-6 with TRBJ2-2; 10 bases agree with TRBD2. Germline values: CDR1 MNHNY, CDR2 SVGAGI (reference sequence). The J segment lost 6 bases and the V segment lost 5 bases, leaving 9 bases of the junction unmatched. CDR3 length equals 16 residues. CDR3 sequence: CASSPPSGSTSGELFF. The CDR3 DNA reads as TGTGCCAGCAGTCCACCTAGCGGGAGTACTTCCGGGGAGCTGTTTTTT.

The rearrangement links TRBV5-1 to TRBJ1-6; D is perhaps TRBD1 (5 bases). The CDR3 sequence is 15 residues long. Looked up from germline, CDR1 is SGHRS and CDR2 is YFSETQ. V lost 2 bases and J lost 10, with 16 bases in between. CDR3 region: CASSLGVREGSPLHF. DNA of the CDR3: TGCGCCAGCAGCTTAGGGGTCAGGGAAGGCTCACCCCTCCACTTT.

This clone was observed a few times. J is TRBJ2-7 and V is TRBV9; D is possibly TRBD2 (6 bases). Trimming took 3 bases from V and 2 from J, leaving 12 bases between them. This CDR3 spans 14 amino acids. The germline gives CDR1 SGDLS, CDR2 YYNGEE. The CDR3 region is CASSGPGGAYEQYF. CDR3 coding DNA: TGTGCCAGCAGCGGGCCGGGCGGGGCCTACGAGCAGTACTTC.

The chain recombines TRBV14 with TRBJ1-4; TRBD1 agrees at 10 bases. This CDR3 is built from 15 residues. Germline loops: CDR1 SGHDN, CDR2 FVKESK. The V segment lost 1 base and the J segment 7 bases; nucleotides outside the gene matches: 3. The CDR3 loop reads CASSQVGDRGEKLFF. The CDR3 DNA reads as TGTGCCAGCAGCCAAGTAGGGGACAGGGGTGAAAAACTGTTTTTT.

The CDR3, as DNA: TGCGCCAGCAGCTTACTAGCGGGAGGGACTAGCACAGATACGCAGTATTTT. Protein product: CASSLLAGGTSTDTQYF. The V call is TRBV5-1, the J call TRBJ2-3; 13 nucleotides agree with TRBD2. The V gene's germline CDR1 is SGHRS and CDR2 YFSETQ. This CDR3 spans 17 amino acids. V was pared by 2 bases and J by 0 bases, with 3 bases of the junction left unmatched. Full variable domain (missing parts from reference TRBV5-1 and TRBJ2-3): KAGVTQTPRYLIKTRGQQVTLSCSPISGHRSVSWYQQTPGQGLQFLFEYFSETQRNKGNFPGRFSGRQFSNSRSEMNVSTLELGDSALYLCASSLLAGGTSTDTQYFGPGTRLTVL.

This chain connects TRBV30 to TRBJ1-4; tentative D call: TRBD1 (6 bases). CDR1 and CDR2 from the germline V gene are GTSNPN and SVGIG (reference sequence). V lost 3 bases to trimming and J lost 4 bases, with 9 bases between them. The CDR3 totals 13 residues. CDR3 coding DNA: TGTGCCTGGAGGCCGGACAGTAATGAAAAACTGTTTTTT. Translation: CAWRPDSNEKLFF.